The 26 T cell receptor beta chains reported below all come from one sample, sequenced in a study of OX40 agonist ivuxolimab in advanced cancers. The method was immunoSEQ multiplex PCR; TCRdb's version includes in-frame clones alone and lacks a portion of them. Of fewer than 50,000 clones listed, around 93% are singletons. The sequencing here drew on CD4+ or CD8+ T cells sorted from blood, taken in a trial of the OX40 agonist ivuxolimab. The source of these receptors is an adult with an advanced solid tumor such as melanoma, head and neck, liver or kidney cancer.

The gene calls are TRBV6-4 and TRBJ1-5; D is undetermined. The V gene lost 2 bases and the J gene lost 4 bases, with 6 bases spanning the gap. This CDR3 has 13 residues. The germline CDR1 and CDR2 sequences are MRHNA and SNTAGT. The CDR3 coding sequence is TGTGCCAGCAGTGACGGCGGGAATCAGCCCCAGCATTTT. This encodes CASSDGGNQPQHF.

This clone rates as large. The chain has TRBV27 and TRBJ1-2, with D possibly matching TRBD1 (6 bases). This CDR3 comprises 14 residues. Trimming pared 8 bases from V and 4 bases from J, leaving 17 bases between. Germline assignment: CDR1 MNHEY and CDR2 SMNVEV (reference sequence). In DNA form, the CDR3 reads TGTGCCAGCGGGTCGTTAACAGGGTTCTATGGCTACACCTTC. As protein: CASGSLTGFYGYTF.

About this clone itself: The same CDR3 can be traced to other DNA sequences in this sample. The CDR3 DNA sequence: TGTGCCAGCAGCTCGGCCGGGACAGGGTCCCCCCTGTCGGCCAACGTCCTGACTTTC. Its protein product is CASSSAGTGSPLSANVLTF. The rearrangement uses TRBV9 and TRBJ2-6; 9 nucleotides align to TRBD1. CDR3 length: 19 residues. CDR1 and CDR2 from the germline V gene are SGDLS and YYNGEE. J gave up 6 bases and V 4 bases, and 17 bases lay outside the gene matches.

This clone was observed a single time. This chain links TRBV5-6 with TRBJ2-3, with D unclear. The CDR3 consists of 14 residues. Germline lookup yields CDR1 SGHDT and CDR2 YYEEEE. V was pared by 0 bases and J by 0 bases, with 5 bases between. In DNA form, the CDR3 reads TGTGCCAGCAGCTTGGCAGGCAGCACAGATACGCAGTATTTT. Translated, it gives CASSLAGSTDTQYF.

The chain is built from TRBV7-8 and TRBJ2-1, with 7 bases lining up with TRBD2. With V trimmed by 2 bases and J by 4 bases, 8 bases remained unmatched. Germline V gives CDR1 SGHVS, CDR2 FQNEAQ. CDR3 length: 16 residues. CDR3 sequence (DNA): TGTGCCAGCAGCTTAACTTGGTCTAGCGGTTACAATGAGCAGTTCTTC. As protein: CASSLTWSSGYNEQFF.

The gene calls are TRBV27 and TRBJ1-5, with D possibly matching TRBD1 (6 bases). Germline V lookup: CDR1 MNHEY, CDR2 SMNVEV (reference sequence). There are 16 residues in the CDR3. V lost 4 bases, J lost 1 base, and 14 bases lay in between. The CDR3 loop reads CASSSHGTQSNQPQHF. The DNA of the CDR3 is TGTGCCAGCAGTTCCCATGGGACACAAAGCAATCAGCCCCAGCATTTT.

J is TRBJ2-1 and V is TRBV5-6; D gene ambiguous. The CDR3 has 11 residues. CDR1 is SGHDT, CDR2 YYEEEE, per germline. With 0 bases removed from V and 10 bases from J, the gap between germline ends came to 5 bases. The chain's CDR3 is CASSLGHEQFF. CDR3 bases: TGTGCCAGCAGCTTGGGGCACGAGCAGTTCTTC.

The rearrangement joins TRBV27 to TRBJ2-1, with TRBD2 identical over 11 bases. CDR1 and CDR2 from the germline V gene are MNHEY and SMNVEV (reference sequence). This CDR3 has 16 residues. Trimming took 4 bases from V and 1 from J; bases not matched to a gene: 3. CDR3 region: CASSSGTSGSYNEQFF. The CDR3 nucleotides are TGTGCCAGCAGTTCAGGGACTAGCGGTTCCTACAATGAGCAGTTCTTC.

This sequence joins TRBV27 and TRBJ2-7, with D perhaps matching TRBD1 (6 bases). The CDR3 runs to 11 residues. With 6 bases removed from V and 7 bases from J, the gap between germline ends came to 10 bases. Germline V CDR1 and CDR2: MNHEY, SMNVEV (reference sequence). CDR3 sequence: CASSFGTEQYF. The CDR3, as DNA: TGTGCCAGCAGCTTCGGGACAGAGCAGTACTTC.

This clone was observed once. DNA for the CDR3: TGTGCCAGCGACAGGGGAGTCCGGAACACTGAAGCTTTCTTT. Translating it yields CASDRGVRNTEAFF. The chain combines TRBV19 with TRBJ1-1; 8 bases fit TRBD1. The CDR3 has 14 residues. The J segment lost 1 base and the V segment lost 9 bases, leaving 7 bases of the junction unmatched. The germline V gene encodes CDR1 LNHDA and CDR2 SQIVND (reference sequence). The full variable domain, rest sourced from reference TRBV19 and TRBJ1-1, is DGGITQSPKYLFRKEGQNVTLSCEQNLNHDAMYWYRQDPGQGLRLIYYSQIVNDFQKGDIAEGYSVSREKKESFPLTVTSAQKNPTAFYLCASDRGVRNTEAFFGQGTRLTVV.

The rearrangement links TRBV27 to TRBJ1-2, with D maybe TRBD1 (6 bases). Trimming stripped 2 bases from V and 13 bases from J, with 17 bases between. CDR3 length: 13 amino acids. Germline assignment: CDR1 MNHEY and CDR2 SMNVEV (reference sequence). The CDR3 region has the DNA TGTGCCAGCAGTTTAATAGGGGGGGTTTCTTTCACCTTC. Translating it yields CASSLIGGVSFTF.

This clone was recorded once. The V and J genes are TRBV6-6 and TRBJ2-1, with 9 bases lining up with TRBD2. Trimming took 7 bases from V and 4 from J; bases not matched to a gene: 8. Germline-derived CDR1 and CDR2 are MNHNY and SVGAGI (reference sequence). CDR3 length: 15 residues. CDR3 loop: CASIQTSGYYNEQFF. The CDR3 nucleotides are TGTGCCAGCATCCAGACTAGCGGCTATTACAATGAGCAGTTCTTC.

The chain joins TRBV5-5 to TRBJ2-7; D might be TRBD1 (6 bases). V lost 0 bases to trimming and J lost 5 bases, with 15 bases between them. This CDR3 comprises 15 residues. Germline assignment: CDR1 SGHKS and CDR2 YYEKEE (reference sequence). The CDR3 sequence: CASSLEGGGDNEQYV. In DNA, the CDR3 is TGTGCCAGCAGCTTGGAGGGTGGGGGCGACAACGAGCAGTACGTC.

The rearrangement links TRBV9 to TRBJ2-4; 11 nucleotides match TRBD1. The germline V gene encodes CDR1 SGDLS and CDR2 YYNGEE. V was clipped by 3 bases and J by 5 bases; unmatched bases: 7. This CDR3 has 16 amino acids. DNA for the CDR3: TGTGCCAGCAGCGCTGGACAGGGGGCTCGTGAAAACATTCAGTACTTC. Amino acid sequence: CASSAGQGARENIQYF.

This clone turned up a few times. The J gene is TRBJ2-7, the V gene TRBV14; 10 nucleotides agree with TRBD1. The CDR3 has 17 residues. In germline, CDR1 is SGHDN, CDR2 FVKESK. Unmatched junction bases numbered 10, after V lost 1 base and J lost 4 bases. The CDR3 DNA sequence: TGTGCCAGCAGCCAAGGGACCGGGACAGGGGTCCAATACGAGCAGTACTTC. It codes for CASSQGTGTGVQYEQYF.

The genes are TRBV9 and TRBJ1-2; D is unclear. The germline gives CDR1 SGDLS, CDR2 YYNGEE. The V end was cut by 2 bases, the J end by 8 bases, with 16 bases between. The CDR3 contains 14 residues. This chain's CDR3 is CASSVDRGPSGYTF. The CDR3 nucleotides read TGTGCCAGCAGCGTGGATAGAGGACCCAGCGGCTACACCTTC.

The V call is TRBV7-9, the J call TRBJ2-2; 11 bases are a match to TRBD2. CDR1 SEHNR and CDR2 FQNEAQ come from the germline V gene (reference sequence). This CDR3 contains 16 residues. V shed 3 bases and J 3 bases; nucleotides not matched to a gene: 3. CDR3: CASSFVAGGDTGELFF. In DNA form, the CDR3 reads TGTGCCAGCAGCTTTGTAGCGGGAGGGGACACCGGGGAGCTGTTTTTT.

This clone was seen just once. This sample also contains other DNA sequences that code for the same CDR3. The chain links TRBV13 to TRBJ2-7; TRBD2 matches at 7 bases. The CDR3 loop spans 12 amino acids. Germline V gene data show CDR1 as PRHDT and CDR2 as FYEKMQ (reference sequence). The CDR3 loop reads CASSQASGEQYV. CDR3 bases: TGTGCCAGCAGCCAAGCTAGCGGCGAGCAGTACGTT.

This clone was recorded once. The chain carries TRBV30 and TRBJ1-5; 10 bases line up with TRBD1. CDR1 is GTSNPN and CDR2 is SVGIG in the germline V gene (reference sequence). The CDR3 covers 15 residues. V was clipped by 0 bases and J by 4 bases; unmatched bases: 3. The CDR3 sequence is CAWSVPGQGNQPQHF. For the CDR3, the DNA is TGTGCCTGGAGTGTACCGGGACAGGGGAATCAGCCCCAGCATTTT.

The chain has TRBV6-5 and TRBJ2-7; no reliable D call. The ends were cut back, 4 bases at V and 5 bases at J, with 12 bases in the middle. Germline V gene data show CDR1 as MNHEY and CDR2 as SVGAGI. This CDR3 comprises 13 residues. The CDR3 here is CASSLSPIHEQYF. The CDR3 bases are TGTGCCAGCAGTTTATCGCCCATCCACGAGCAGTACTTC.

The V and J genes are TRBV28 and TRBJ1-1, with TRBD1 matching 8 bases. With V trimmed by 1 base and J by 10 bases, 8 bases remained unmatched. Germline V gives CDR1 MDHEN, CDR2 SYDVKM. The CDR3 is 14 residues long. DNA for the CDR3: TGTGCCAGCAGTTTATTGCAGGGGGCCCTAGGAGCTTTCTTT. It is translated as CASSLLQGALGAFF.

The CDR3 loop is CASSLVASYEQYV. CDR3 nucleotides: TGTGCCAGCAGCTTGGTAGCCTCCTACGAGCAGTACGTC. The genes are TRBV5-6 and TRBJ2-7; D call uncertain. Trimming took 0 bases from V and 0 from J, leaving 4 bases between them. Germline V CDR1 and CDR2: SGHDT, YYEEEE. The CDR3 loop spans 13 amino acids.

The chain has TRBV27 and TRBJ2-1; maybe TRBD2 (5 bases). In germline, CDR1 is MNHEY, CDR2 SMNVEV (reference sequence). This CDR3 has 15 residues. Trimming shortened V by 0 bases and J by 3 bases, and 9 bases separated the two germline ends. The CDR3 sequence: CASSLSRANYNEQFF. As DNA, the CDR3 is TGTGCCAGCAGTTTATCGCGGGCAAACTACAATGAGCAGTTCTTC.

The chain joins TRBV2 to TRBJ1-5; D is unclear. The CDR3 sequence is 13 residues long. Germline CDR1 SNHLY, CDR2 FYNNEI. V was cut by 2 bases and J by 7 bases, with 9 bases left in between. The CDR3 DNA reads as TGTGCCAGCAGTGAATGGTTAGGACAGCCCCAGCATTTT. It translates to CASSEWLGQPQHF.

This chain connects TRBV7-8 to TRBJ2-5, with TRBD2 as a possible D gene (5 bases). This CDR3 is 16 amino acids long. V lost 0 bases, J lost 2 bases, and 13 bases lay in between. Germline V gives CDR1 SGHVS, CDR2 FQNEAQ. As DNA, the CDR3 is TGTGCCAGCAGCTTAGCGAAGGAGGTCAGGCAAGAGACCCAGTACTTC. Amino acid sequence: CASSLAKEVRQETQYF.

The chain uses TRBV28 and TRBJ1-4; D unclear. The V gene lost 3 bases and the J gene lost 8 bases, with 13 bases spanning the gap. The CDR3 extends over 14 amino acids. CDR1 and CDR2 (germline): MDHEN, SYDVKM. The CDR3 loop reads CASSFRTPGEKLFF. CDR3 sequence (DNA): TGTGCCAGCAGTTTTCGAACCCCTGGGGAAAAACTGTTTTTT.